This T cell receptor beta chain came from a study of Ad26.COV2.S vaccination and SARS-CoV-2 variants. As to treatment: roughly 18 received Ad26.COV2.S at low or high dose, single or two shots; about 5 received placebo; per-sample allocation not given. Sampling occurred on day 63 after the first vaccine or placebo injection. The germline CDR1 and CDR2 sequences are LNHDA and SQIVND (reference sequence). V gave up 5 bases and J gave up 3 bases, with 13 bases separating them. The CDR3 loop spans 14 amino acids. Measured with immunoSEQ multiplex PCR; TCRdb has only the in-frame clones, and not every one. The table records nearly 400,000 clones, about 91% of them present only once.

The TCR was taken from a person aged 18-65 years who received the Ad26.COV2.S COVID-19 vaccine or a placebo. This sequence joins TRBV19 and TRBJ2-5, with D unclear. The starting material was peripheral blood, obtained in a trial of Ad26.COV2.S vaccine versus placebo. The CDR3 reads CASSSGQSEETQYF. Here the CDR3 DNA reads TGTGCCAGTAGTTCGGGTCAGTCGGAAGAGACCCAGTACTTC.